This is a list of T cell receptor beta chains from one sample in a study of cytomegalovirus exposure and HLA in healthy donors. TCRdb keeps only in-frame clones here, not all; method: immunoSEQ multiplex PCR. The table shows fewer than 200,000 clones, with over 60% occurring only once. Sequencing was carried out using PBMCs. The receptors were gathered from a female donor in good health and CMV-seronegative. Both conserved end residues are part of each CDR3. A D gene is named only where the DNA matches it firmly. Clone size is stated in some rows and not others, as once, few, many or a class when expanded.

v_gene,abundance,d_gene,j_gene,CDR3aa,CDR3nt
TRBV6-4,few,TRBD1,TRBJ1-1,CASSASGGSNTEAFF,TGTGCCAGCAGTGCCTCAGGGGGAAGTAACACTGAAGCTTTCTTT
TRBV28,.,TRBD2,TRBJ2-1,CAGALAGGDEQFF,TGTGCCGGGGCACTAGCGGGAGGTGATGAGCAGTTCTTC
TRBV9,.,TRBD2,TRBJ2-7,CASSSKREGGIEQYF,TGTGCCAGCAGCTCAAAGCGGGAGGGCGGCATCGAGCAGTACTTC
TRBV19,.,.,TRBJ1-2,CASNSRVRGYTF,TGTGCCAGTAACTCCCGAGTTCGGGGCTACACCTTC
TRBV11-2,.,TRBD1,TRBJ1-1,CASSLRGPGTEAFF,TGTGCCAGCAGCCTCAGGGGGCCGGGCACTGAAGCTTTCTTT
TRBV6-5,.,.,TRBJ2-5,CASSDRLKETQYF,TGTGCCAGCAGTGACAGGTTAAAAGAGACCCAGTACTTC
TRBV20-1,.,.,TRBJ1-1,CSARLNTEAFF,TGCAGTGCGAGATTAAACACTGAAGCTTTCTTT
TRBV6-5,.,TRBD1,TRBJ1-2,CASRGTGYGYTF,TGTGCCAGCAGGGGGACAGGGTATGGCTACACCTTC
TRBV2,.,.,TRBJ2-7,CASNANYEQYF,TGTGCCAGCAACGCTAACTACGAGCAGTACTTC
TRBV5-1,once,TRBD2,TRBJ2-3,CASSPSSGAWGDTQYF,TGCGCCAGCAGCCCATCGAGCGGGGCCTGGGGAGATACGCAGTATTTT
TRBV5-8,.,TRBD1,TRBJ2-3,CASSIGTGSPDTQYF,TGTGCCAGCAGCATTGGGACAGGGTCCCCAGATACGCAGTATTTT
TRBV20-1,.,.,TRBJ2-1,CSAGGYREQFF,TGCAGTGCTGGGGGGTATCGTGAGCAGTTCTTC
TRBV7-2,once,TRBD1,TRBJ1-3,CASKQDRGENTIYF,TGTGCCAGCAAGCAGGACAGGGGAGAAAACACCATATATTTT
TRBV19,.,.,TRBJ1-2,CASGSRPGYGYTF,TGTGCCAGTGGATCCCGGCCCGGGTATGGCTACACCTTC
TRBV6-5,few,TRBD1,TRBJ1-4,CASSQGQERYEKLFF,TGTGCCAGCAGTCAGGGACAGGAGCGTTATGAAAAACTGTTTTTT
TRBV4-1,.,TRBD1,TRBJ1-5,CASSQEQGAPGQPQHF,TGCGCCAGCAGCCAAGAGCAGGGGGCCCCCGGACAGCCCCAGCATTTT
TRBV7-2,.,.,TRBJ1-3,CASSPGGGTGNTIYF,TGTGCCAGCAGCCCTGGCGGGGGCACCGGAAACACCATATATTTT
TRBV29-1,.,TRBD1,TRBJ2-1,CSAGDRGNEQFF,TGCAGCGCGGGGGACAGGGGCAATGAGCAGTTCTTC
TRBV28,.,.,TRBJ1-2,CASSWGDFLYGYTF,TGTGCCAGCTCCTGGGGGGACTTTCTCTATGGCTACACCTTC
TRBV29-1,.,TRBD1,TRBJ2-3,CSVEGTGPSDTQYF,TGCAGCGTTGAAGGGACAGGACCTTCAGATACGCAGTATTTT
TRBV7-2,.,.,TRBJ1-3,CASSPDRNKNTIYF,TGTGCCAGCAGTCCGGACAGAAATAAAAACACCATATATTTT
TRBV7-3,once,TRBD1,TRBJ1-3,CASSLGGTGAGSGNTIYF,TGTGCCAGCAGCTTAGGGGGGACAGGGGCCGGCTCTGGAAACACCATATATTTT
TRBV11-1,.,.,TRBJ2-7,CASSFTGHLYEQYF,TGTGCCAGCAGCTTTACGGGACACCTCTACGAGCAGTACTTC
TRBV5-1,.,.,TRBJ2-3,CASSLRRAFTDTQYF,TGCGCCAGCAGCCTCCGTAGAGCGTTCACAGATACGCAGTATTTT
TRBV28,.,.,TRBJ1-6,CASSFVGSPLHF,TGTGCCAGCAGTTTCGTCGGTTCACCCCTCCACTTT
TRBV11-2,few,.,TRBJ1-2,CASSFNEGGYTF,TGTGCCAGCAGCTTTAATGAGGGAGGCTACACCTTC
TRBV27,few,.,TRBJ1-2,CASSLTGGTNYGYTF,TGTGCCAGCAGTTTAACGGGGGGTACTAACTATGGCTACACCTTC
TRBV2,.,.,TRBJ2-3,CASSAVADTQYF,TGTGCCAGCAGTGCCGTAGCAGATACGCAGTATTTT